The clone carrying this T cell receptor beta chain has a handful of counts. Its antigen is undetermined. The germline CDR1 and CDR2 sequences are SEHNR and FQNEAQ (reference sequence). The length of the CDR3 is 15 residues. The V end was cut by 4 bases, the J end by 0 bases, with 10 bases between. The data were taken from a study of beta chain features in type 1 diabetes. Study findings and constraints: A possible short-template PCR bias applies equally to patients and controls. TCRB CDR3s from Type 1 diabetes patients were moderately but significantly shorter in all four CD4+ subsets.

TCRB transcripts that were expressed got sequenced, as all of the isolated RNA had been reverse transcribed. Clones were read by immunoSEQ multiplex PCR, and TCRdb kept only the in-frame ones, dropping some. The sample has some 640,000 clones, about an eighth seen once. V and J are TRBV7-9 and TRBJ2-1, with D unresolved. The sequencing sample was made of naive CD4+ T cells from blood. This clonotype was obtained from a man aged 18 to 35 with type 1 diabetes. Here the CDR3 DNA reads TGTGCCAGCAGCTCTGCTTTAAGCTCCTACAATGAGCAGTTCTTC. It specifies CASSSALSSYNEQFF.